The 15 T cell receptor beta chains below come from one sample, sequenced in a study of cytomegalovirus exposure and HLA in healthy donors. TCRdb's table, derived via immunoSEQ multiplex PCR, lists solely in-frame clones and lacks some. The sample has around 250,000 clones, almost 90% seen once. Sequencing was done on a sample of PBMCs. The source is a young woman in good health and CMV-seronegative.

CDR3 nucleotides: TGTGCTAGTGCCCTAGCGGGGGGCTACGAGCAGTACGTC. This sequence encodes CASALAGGYEQYV. This chain connects TRBV12-5 to TRBJ2-7; TRBD2 aligns across 11 bases. The length of the CDR3 is 13 residues. J gave up 3 bases and V 7 bases, and 2 bases lay outside the gene matches. The germline V gene encodes CDR1 LGHNT and CDR2 FRNRAP.

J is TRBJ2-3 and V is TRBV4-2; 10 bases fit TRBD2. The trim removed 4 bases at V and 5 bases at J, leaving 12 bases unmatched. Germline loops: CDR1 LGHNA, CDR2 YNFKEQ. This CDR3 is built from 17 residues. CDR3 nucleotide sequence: TGTGCCAGCAGCCCCCTAGGCCAGCGGGGGGGGCTAGATACGCAGTATTTT. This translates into CASSPLGQRGGLDTQYF.

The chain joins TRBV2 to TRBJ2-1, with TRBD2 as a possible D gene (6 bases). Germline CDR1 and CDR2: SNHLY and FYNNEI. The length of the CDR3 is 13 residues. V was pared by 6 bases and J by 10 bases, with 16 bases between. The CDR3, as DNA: TGTGCCAGCAGGGACTACCTAGTCAACGAGCAGTTCTTC. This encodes CASRDYLVNEQFF.

The CDR3 sequence is CASSKEVGGLQETQYF. In DNA, the CDR3 is TGTGCCAGCAGCAAAGAGGTGGGGGGATTACAAGAGACCCAGTACTTC. This sequence joins TRBV21-1 and TRBJ2-5; the table's D call TRBD2 went unverified against the DNA. TRBV21-1 corresponds to a pseudogene. The CDR3 loop spans 16 amino acids.

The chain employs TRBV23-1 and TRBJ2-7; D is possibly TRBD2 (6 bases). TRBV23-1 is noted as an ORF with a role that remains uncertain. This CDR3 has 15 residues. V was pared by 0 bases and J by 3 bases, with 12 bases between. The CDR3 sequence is CASSQSRGTYYEQYF. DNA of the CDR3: TGCGCCAGCAGTCAATCGCGGGGTACCTACTACGAGCAGTACTTC.

The CDR3 region is CASSLPSRDSQETQYF. The DNA of the CDR3 is TGTGCCAGCAGCTTGCCATCCCGGGACAGCCAAGAGACCCAGTACTTC. V usage is TRBV5-6 and J usage is TRBJ2-5; TRBD1 agrees at 7 bases. V was pared by 1 base and J by 1 base, with 7 bases of the junction left unmatched. The CDR3 has 16 residues. Germline assignment: CDR1 SGHDT and CDR2 YYEEEE.

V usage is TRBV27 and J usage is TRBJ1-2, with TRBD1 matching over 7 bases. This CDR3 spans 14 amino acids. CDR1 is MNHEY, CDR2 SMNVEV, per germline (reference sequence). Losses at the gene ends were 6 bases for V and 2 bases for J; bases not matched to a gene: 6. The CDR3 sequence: CASRQTGPNYGYTF. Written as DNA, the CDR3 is TGTGCCAGCAGGCAGACAGGGCCGAACTATGGCTACACCTTC.

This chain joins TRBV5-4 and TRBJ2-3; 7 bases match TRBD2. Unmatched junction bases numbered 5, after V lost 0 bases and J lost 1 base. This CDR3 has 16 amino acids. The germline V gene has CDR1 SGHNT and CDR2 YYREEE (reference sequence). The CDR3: CASSLDQRGRTDTQYF. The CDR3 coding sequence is TGTGCCAGCAGCTTGGATCAGCGGGGTCGCACAGATACGCAGTATTTT.

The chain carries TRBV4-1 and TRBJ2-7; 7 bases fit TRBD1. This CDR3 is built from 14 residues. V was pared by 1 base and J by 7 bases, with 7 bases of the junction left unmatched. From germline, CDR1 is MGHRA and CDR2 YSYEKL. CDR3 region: CASSQGQGSWEQYF. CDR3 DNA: TGCGCCAGCAGCCAAGGACAGGGTTCTTGGGAGCAGTACTTC.

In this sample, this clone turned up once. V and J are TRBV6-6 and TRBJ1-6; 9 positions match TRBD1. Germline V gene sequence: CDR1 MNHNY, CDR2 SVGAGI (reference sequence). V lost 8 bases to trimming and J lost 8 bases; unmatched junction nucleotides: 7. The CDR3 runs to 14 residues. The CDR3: CASGQGSSDSPLHF. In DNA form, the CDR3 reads TGTGCCAGCGGACAGGGGAGTTCCGATTCACCCCTCCACTTT.

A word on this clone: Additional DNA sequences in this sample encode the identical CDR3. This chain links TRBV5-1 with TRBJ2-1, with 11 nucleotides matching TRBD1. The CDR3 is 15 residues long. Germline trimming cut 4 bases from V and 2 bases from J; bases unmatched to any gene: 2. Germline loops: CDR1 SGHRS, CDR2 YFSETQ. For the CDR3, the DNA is TGCGCCAGCAGCACGGGACAGGGGGCCTACAATGAGCAGTTCTTC. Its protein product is CASSTGQGAYNEQFF.

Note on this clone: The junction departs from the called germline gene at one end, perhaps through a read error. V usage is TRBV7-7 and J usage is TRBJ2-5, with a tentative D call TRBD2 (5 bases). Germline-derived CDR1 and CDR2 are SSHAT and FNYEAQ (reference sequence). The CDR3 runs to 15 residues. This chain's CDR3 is CASSELVSGLETQYF. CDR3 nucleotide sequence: TGTGCTAGCAGCGAACTAGTTTCTGGCCTCGAGACCCAGTACTTC.

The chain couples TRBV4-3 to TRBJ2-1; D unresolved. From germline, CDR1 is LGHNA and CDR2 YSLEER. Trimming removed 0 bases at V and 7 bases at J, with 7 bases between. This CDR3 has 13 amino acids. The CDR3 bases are TGCGCCAGCAGCCAAGATTGGCAAAATGAGCAGTTCTTC. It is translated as CASSQDWQNEQFF.

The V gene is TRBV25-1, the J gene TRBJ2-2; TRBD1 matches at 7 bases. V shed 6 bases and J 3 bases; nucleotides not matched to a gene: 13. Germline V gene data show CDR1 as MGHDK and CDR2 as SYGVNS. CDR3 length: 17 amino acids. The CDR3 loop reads CASSAPGQVEYTGELFF. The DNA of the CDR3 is TGTGCCAGCAGCGCCCCCGGACAGGTGGAATACACCGGGGAGCTGTTTTTT. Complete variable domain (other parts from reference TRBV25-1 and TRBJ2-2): EADIYQTPRYLVIGTGKKITLECSQTMGHDKMYWYQQDPGMELHLIHYSYGVNSTEKGDLSSESTVSRIRTEHFPLTLESARPSHTSQYLCASSAPGQVEYTGELFFGEGSRLTVL.

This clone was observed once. The CDR3 reads CASSGTGDFGNTIYF. CDR3 bases: TGCGCCAGCAGCGGGACAGGGGATTTTGGAAACACCATATATTTT. V and J are TRBV5-1 and TRBJ1-3, with 10 bases that match TRBD1. The CDR3 has 15 amino acids. V shed 4 bases, J shed 3 bases, and the junction held 4 bases outside the gene matches. CDR1 is SGHRS and CDR2 is YFSETQ in the germline V gene.